The present T cell receptor (beta chain) was sequenced within a study of cytomegalovirus exposure and HLA in healthy donors (dated by TCRdb to about 2017). With regard to the full study: In an earlier analysis of 550 to 750 of the donors, roughly 300 Gb of sequence data and 117 million unique TCR beta sequences from about 190 million T cells were reported. The study profiled the T cell repertoires of under 850 subjects by immunosequencing and related them to cytomegalovirus serostatus. Typing coverage varied by locus: roughly 620-640 donors for A, B, C, DRB1 and DQB1; approximately 500 for DQA1; 600 to 610 for DPA1; approximately 490 for DPB1. An earlier analysis of some 600 of the donors applied high-throughput TCR beta sequencing to assess whether each TCR beta V gene segment acted as functional or pseudogenic. Of the 300 to 450 genotyped donors, about 80% fell in the genetic ancestry cluster associated with self-reported Caucasian donors. Four to six DR-DQ haplotypes were handled as single units for association and clustering, since linkage in the cohort was strong. Every repertoire in the discovery cohort had been generated on one and the same sequencing platform. Rather than drawing on any new phenotypic data, the later analysis identified candidate immune exposures from TCR beta sequences and the way those sequences occurred across donors. In a later analysis, previously published TCR beta repertoires from about 640 donors were re-analyzed and high-resolution HLA genotyping was added so that TCR occurrence patterns could be studied. Across some 400 genotyped donors of the cohort, an average of approximately 200,000 unique TCR beta nucleotide sequences per donor were sequenced, and about a sixth of those sequences were non-productive. To predict cytomegalovirus infection status, the study combined high-throughput TCR immunosequencing, statistical association of individual TCRs with disease status, and machine learning. HLA typing included class I and class II loci at four-digit resolution. Donor age, sex, ethnicity and CMV serostatus were compiled together with the repertoire data. The study was designed to test whether signatures of past pathogen exposure could be identified by cataloging public T cell receptors. In addition to the first cohort of about 650 subjects, a separate validation cohort of 120 different subjects was used. About 300 gigabases of sequencing data and approximately 85 million unique TCR sequences were included in an early release covering about 700 HLA-typed donors. In a later genetic analysis, genome-wide SNP genotypes for about 65% of the roughly 670 donors were used, and that subset was treated as a discovery cohort.

Receptors were amplified or captured by the immunoSEQ multiplex PCR assay. A mixture of 60 forward primers for TCR Vbeta segments and 13 reverse primers for TCR Jbeta segments was used in the multiplex PCR. Amplification of the CDR3 region of rearranged TCR beta genes was performed with a multiplex PCR assay on genomic DNA. On the Illumina HiSeq System, the amplified TCR beta libraries were sequenced as 87-base-pair reads. Turning to the authors' computational methods: A later analysis counted about 82 million unique TCR beta chains across the 550 to 700 repertoires, and around 12 million of these chains were shared by at least two donors. Raw reads were error-corrected and collapsed into unique sequences with a nearest-neighbor algorithm that merged closely related sequences to remove PCR and sequencing errors. V, D and J gene segments were assigned by aligning CDR3 sequences to IMGT reference sequences. For a sequence to be retained, a match of at least six nucleotides was required to both a V gene segment and a J gene segment. A rearrangement counted as productive if the CDR3 had no stop codons and remained in frame with V and J, and every other rearrangement counted as non-productive. Following IMGT convention, CDR3 was defined as the stretch from the second conserved V-encoded cysteine up to the conserved J-encoded phenylalanine. The earlier analysis of approximately 500 of the donors excluded sequences that lacked an unambiguous match to a single V gene segment. In an earlier analysis of a few hundred of the donors, V segments were called functional above 56.7% productive rearrangements and were called segregating when the between-donor standard deviation exceeded 5%. To diagnose cytomegalovirus status from the catalog of TCR beta chain sequences, a statistical classification framework was built. In a later analysis, V and J genes were assigned by comparing TCR nucleotide sequences against IMGT/GENE-DB human TR gene sequences. A later analysis assigned CDR3 sequences and most-parsimonious VDJ recombination scenarios with the TCRdist pipeline. A later analysis defined each TCR beta chain by its CDR3 amino acid sequence plus V-gene family, and excluded reads lacking a unique V-gene family. In a later analysis, 500 to 650 highly shared, low-generation-probability nucleotide sequences were removed to address suspected cross-contamination and a sequencing artifact. In a later analysis, a clonal expansion index for each public chain was calculated from normalized within-repertoire ranks of inferred template counts. Generation probabilities in a later analysis came from a VDJ recombination model fitted to out-of-frame rearrangements, and those results were checked against IGoR. In a later analysis, hypergeometric tests were used to score TCR-TCR, TCR-HLA and TCR-CMV co-occurrence, with a repertoire-size bias correction applied to TCR pairs. To estimate false discovery rates, a later analysis permuted the HLA or CMV assignments 20 times. In a later analysis, co-occurring TCRs were grouped using DBSCAN, and TCRdist sequence similarity was added for clustering within HLA-allele-positive subsets. Repertoires with fewer than 30,000 or more than 120,000 public chains, plus five repertoires with anomalous nucleotide sharing, were excluded from co-occurrence clustering. TCRdb took this table from immuneACCESS and kept in-frame rearrangements with V and J called. Such tables lack part of the clones; where checked against another copy, unresolved V genes explain under half of the gap, and the rest is unexplained. From that table come the V and J calls and clone size; the DNA was used to work out D and trimming. Across this sample there are some 170,000 clones, with roughly 80% seen only once. The ten largest clones take up approximately 2.6% of the sample.

With regard to this clone: The target of this receptor is not known. The sample holds no much larger clone one base away, and base qualities are not on file.

The cohort comprised more than 550 healthy bone marrow donors. At the time of sampling, every cohort member was nominally healthy, though immune exposures that went unrecorded were likely present. The donor was CMV seronegative and belonged to the group of under 400 seronegative cohort members. Each donor provided a peripheral blood sample, and peripheral blood mononuclear cells were used for TCR beta sequencing. The Qiagen DNeasy Blood Extraction Kit was used to extract genomic DNA from the blood cell samples. Sequences SGHDN (CDR1) and FVKESK (CDR2) are obtained from the germline V gene. The CDR3 goes from the cysteine to the phenylalanine over 20 residues. The retained sequence is limited to the CDR3, 60 bases, with the frame set at the first base. From V the trimming removes 0 bases and from J it removes 1 base, while the gene matches leave 9 bases of the junction unaccounted for. General findings and caveats noted by the study authors: In a later analysis, several top co-occurrence clusters were reported to appear linked to parvovirus B19, influenza, CMV and Epstein-Barr virus. Roughly uniform sequencing depth across donors was assumed in presence/absence analyses, although this assumption may not hold. Because HLA typing was missing for some donors at each locus, association tests included only the typed subset. Because counts were too low, seventeen rarely observed V segments, including chromosome 9 orphons, were excluded from the earlier analysis of 587 of the donors. In a later analysis, TCR association rates were found to vary across HLA loci, with the most associated TCRs seen for DRB1 alleles and the fewest for HLA-C alleles. In a later genetic analysis, a missense DCLRE1C variant was associated with V-gene and J-gene trimming of TCR beta chains, and the association was replicated in an independent cohort. Most CMV-associated TCR beta chains appeared to be HLA-restricted in a later analysis, and the HLA associations seemed to be driven largely by CMV exposure. The 87-base-pair reads could not distinguish some IMGT-functional V segments, including TRBV6-2 and TRBV6-3, so those segments were excluded. Most TCR sequences were observed very rarely across donors, whereas some public TCRs were present in many individuals. This cohort had only TCR beta chains sequenced, and the lack of alpha or paired-chain data limited which features could be detected. Linkage disequilibrium might explain the correlated functional status among segregating V segments, but an unknown experimental factor could not be excluded. In a later analysis, HLA-associated TCR beta chains showed more clonal expansion and lower generation probabilities than non-associated chains that were equally common. A group of highly shared sequence variants was considered likely to be a technical artifact of the sequencing pipeline. According to a later genetic analysis, donors in an Asian-associated ancestry cluster had fewer N-insertions in productive TCRs than the approximately 700-donor mean. A few of the identified cytomegalovirus-associated TCR beta chains were confirmed in vitro to be specific for cytomegalovirus antigens. In an earlier analysis of a few hundred of the donors, most TCR beta V segments were observed in productive rearrangements about 87% or about 30% of the time, broadly matching IMGT annotations. For the cohort, immune exposure information was limited to CMV serostatus. The classifier was reported to diagnose cytomegalovirus status with high specificity and sensitivity in both the original cohort and the validation cohort. A further reported finding was that TCR beta sequences accurately predicted the HLA-A and HLA-B alleles for most subjects in the first cohort. When HLA alleles, especially DR and DQ, strongly co-occurred, TCR associations were difficult to assign to individual alleles. The study gave a list of more than 150 TCR beta chains associated with cytomegalovirus. In a later analysis, around 17,000 TCR beta sequences were associated with specific HLA alleles at a false discovery rate of 0.05. The authors suggested that the approach could potentially be generalized to other disease states and immunological phenotypes.

The sequence joins TRBV14 to TRBJ2-3, with 14 bases aligning to TRBD2. The receptor was derived from a female donor in good health and CMV-seronegative. Sequencing input: PBMCs. The DNA sequence is TGTGCCAGCAGCCAAGACTCCGGGACTAGCGGGAGATGGGGCACAGATACGCAGTATTTT. The encoded protein is CASSQDSGTSGRWGTDTQYF.